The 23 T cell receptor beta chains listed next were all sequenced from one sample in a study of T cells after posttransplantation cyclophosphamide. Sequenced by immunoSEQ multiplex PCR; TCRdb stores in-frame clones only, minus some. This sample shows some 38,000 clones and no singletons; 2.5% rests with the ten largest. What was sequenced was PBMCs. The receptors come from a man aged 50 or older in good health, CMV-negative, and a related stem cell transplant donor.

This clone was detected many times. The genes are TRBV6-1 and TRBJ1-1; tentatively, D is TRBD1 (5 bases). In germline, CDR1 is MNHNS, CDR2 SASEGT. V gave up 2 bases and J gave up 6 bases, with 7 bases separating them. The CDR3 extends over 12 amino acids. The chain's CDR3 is CASSETGAEAFF. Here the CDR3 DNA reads TGTGCCAGCAGTGAAACGGGGGCTGAAGCTTTCTTT.

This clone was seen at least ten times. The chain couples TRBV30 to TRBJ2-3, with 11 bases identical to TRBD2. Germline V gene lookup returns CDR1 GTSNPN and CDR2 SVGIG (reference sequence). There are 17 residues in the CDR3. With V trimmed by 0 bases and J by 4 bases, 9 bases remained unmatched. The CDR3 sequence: CAWSVYLAGGPSDTQYF. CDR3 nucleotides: TGTGCCTGGAGTGTATACTTAGCGGGAGGGCCCTCAGATACGCAGTATTTT.

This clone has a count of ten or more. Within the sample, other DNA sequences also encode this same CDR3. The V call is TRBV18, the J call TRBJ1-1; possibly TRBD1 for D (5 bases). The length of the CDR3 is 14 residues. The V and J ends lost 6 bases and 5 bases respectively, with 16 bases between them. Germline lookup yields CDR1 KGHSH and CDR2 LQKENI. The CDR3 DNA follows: TGTGCCAGCTCCTCCCCGGGGGGGGGTACTGAAGCTTTCTTT. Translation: CASSSPGGGTEAFF.

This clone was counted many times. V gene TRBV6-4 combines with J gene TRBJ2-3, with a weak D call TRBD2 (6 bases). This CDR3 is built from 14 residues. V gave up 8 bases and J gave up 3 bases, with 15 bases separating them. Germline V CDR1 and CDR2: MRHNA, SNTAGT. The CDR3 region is CASAKEAGTDTQYF. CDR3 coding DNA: TGTGCCAGCGCCAAGGAAGCGGGTACAGATACGCAGTATTTT.

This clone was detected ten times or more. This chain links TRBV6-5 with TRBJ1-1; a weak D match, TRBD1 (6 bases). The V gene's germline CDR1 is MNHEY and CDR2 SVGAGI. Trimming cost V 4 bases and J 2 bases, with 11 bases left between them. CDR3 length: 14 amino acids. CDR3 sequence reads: CASSLDRQNTEAFF. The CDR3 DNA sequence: TGTGCCAGCAGTTTAGACAGGCAAAACACTGAAGCTTTCTTT.

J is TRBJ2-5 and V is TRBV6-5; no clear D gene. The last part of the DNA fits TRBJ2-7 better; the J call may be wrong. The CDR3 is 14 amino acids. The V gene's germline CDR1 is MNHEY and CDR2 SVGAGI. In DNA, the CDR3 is TGTGCCAGCAGTTACTCGTACAGCTCCTACGAGCAGTACTTC. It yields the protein CASSYSYSSYEQYF.

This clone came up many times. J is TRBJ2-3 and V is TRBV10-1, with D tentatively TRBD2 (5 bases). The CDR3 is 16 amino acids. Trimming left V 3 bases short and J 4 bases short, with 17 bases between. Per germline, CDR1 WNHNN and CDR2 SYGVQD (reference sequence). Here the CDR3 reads CASSDRSSFRSDTQYF. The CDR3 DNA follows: TGCGCCAGCAGTGACAGGTCTAGCTTTCGTTCAGATACGCAGTATTTT.

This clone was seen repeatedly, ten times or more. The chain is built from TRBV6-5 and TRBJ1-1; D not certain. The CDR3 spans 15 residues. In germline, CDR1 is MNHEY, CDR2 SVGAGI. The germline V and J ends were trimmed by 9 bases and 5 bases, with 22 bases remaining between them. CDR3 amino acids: CASSLPSRELTEAFF. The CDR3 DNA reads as TGTGCCAGTAGCCTACCCTCGAGGGAGTTGACTGAAGCTTTCTTT.

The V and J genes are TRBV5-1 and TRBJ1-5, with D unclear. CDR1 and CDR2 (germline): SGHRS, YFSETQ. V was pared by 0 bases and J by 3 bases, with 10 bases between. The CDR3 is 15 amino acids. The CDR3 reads CASSLVPGLNQPQHF. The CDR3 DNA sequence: TGCGCCAGCAGCTTGGTGCCGGGTCTCAATCAGCCCCAGCATTTT.

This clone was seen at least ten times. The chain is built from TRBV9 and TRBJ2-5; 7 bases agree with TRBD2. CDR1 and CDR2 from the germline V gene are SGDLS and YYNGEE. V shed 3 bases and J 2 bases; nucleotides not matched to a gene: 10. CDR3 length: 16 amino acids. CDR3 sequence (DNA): TGTGCCAGCAGCGCTGACCGGGACTACCGACAAGAGACCCAGTACTTC. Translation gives CASSADRDYRQETQYF.

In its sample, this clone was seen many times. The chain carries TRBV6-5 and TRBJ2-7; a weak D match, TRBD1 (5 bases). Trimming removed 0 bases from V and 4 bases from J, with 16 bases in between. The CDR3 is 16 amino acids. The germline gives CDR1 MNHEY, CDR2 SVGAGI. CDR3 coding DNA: TGTGCCAGCAGTTACTCGACGGGTCACAAGGGGTACGAGCAGTACTTC. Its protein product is CASSYSTGHKGYEQYF.

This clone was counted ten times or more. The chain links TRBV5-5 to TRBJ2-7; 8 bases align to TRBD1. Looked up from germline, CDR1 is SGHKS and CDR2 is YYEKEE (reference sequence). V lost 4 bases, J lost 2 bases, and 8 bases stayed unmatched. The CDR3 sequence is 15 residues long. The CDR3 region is CASSIFGQGPYEQYF. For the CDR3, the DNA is TGTGCCAGCAGCATCTTCGGACAGGGACCCTACGAGCAGTACTTC.

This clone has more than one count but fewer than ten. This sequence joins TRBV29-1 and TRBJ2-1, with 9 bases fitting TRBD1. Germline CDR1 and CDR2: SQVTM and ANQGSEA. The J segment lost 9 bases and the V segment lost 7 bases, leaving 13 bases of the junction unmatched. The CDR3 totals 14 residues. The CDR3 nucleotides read TGCAGCGCTTGCTTGGGGACAGGGTATGGTGAGCAGTTCTTC. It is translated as CSACLGTGYGEQFF.

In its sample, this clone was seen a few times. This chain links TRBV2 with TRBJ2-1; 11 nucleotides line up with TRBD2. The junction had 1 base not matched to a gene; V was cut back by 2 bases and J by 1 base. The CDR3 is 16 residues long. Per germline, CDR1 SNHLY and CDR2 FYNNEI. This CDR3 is CASSEPSGGSYNEQFF. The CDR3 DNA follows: TGTGCCAGCAGTGAACCTAGCGGGGGGTCCTACAATGAGCAGTTCTTC.

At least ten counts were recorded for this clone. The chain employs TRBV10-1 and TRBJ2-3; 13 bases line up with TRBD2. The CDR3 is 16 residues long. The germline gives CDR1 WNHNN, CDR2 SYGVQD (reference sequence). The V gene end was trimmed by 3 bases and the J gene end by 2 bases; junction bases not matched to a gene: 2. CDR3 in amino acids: CASSEGTSGVTDTQYF. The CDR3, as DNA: TGCGCCAGCAGTGAAGGGACTAGCGGGGTCACAGATACGCAGTATTTT.

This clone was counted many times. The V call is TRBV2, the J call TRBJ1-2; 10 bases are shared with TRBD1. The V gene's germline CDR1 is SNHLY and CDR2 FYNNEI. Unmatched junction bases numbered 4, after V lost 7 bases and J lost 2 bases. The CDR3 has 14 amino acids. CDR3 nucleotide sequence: TGTGCCAGCATCGGGGGACAGGGGAACTATGGCTACACCTTC. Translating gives CASIGGQGNYGYTF. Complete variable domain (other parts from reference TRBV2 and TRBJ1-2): EPEVTQTPSHQVTQMGQEVILRCVPISNHLYFYWYRQILGQKVEFLVSFYNNEISEKSEIFDDQFSVERPDGSNFTLKIRSTKLEDSAMYFCASIGGQGNYGYTFGSGTRLTVV.

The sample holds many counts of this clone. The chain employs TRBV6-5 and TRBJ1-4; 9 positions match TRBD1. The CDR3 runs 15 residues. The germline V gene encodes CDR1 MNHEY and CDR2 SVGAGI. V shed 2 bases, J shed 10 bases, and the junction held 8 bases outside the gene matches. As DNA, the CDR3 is TGTGCCAGCAGTTACACGACAGGGGGGAGTGGAAAACTGTTTTTT. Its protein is CASSYTTGGSGKLFF.

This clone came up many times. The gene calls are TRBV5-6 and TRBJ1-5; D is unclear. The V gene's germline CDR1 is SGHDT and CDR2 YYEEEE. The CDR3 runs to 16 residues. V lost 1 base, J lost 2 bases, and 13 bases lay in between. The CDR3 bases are TGTGCCAGCAGCTTGTGGGCAGGAAGTGGCAATCAGCCCCAGCATTTT. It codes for CASSLWAGSGNQPQHF.

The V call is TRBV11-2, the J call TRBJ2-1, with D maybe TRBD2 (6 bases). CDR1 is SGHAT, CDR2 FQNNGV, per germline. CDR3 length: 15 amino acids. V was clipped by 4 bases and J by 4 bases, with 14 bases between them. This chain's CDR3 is CASSSMRGSYNEQFF. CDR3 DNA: TGTGCCAGCAGCTCAATGCGGGGATCTTACAATGAGCAGTTCTTC.

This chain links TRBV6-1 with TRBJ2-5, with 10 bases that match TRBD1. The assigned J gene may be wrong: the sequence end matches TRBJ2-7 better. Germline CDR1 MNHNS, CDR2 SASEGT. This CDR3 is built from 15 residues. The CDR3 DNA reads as TGTGCCAGCAGCTTCACCGGGACAGGGGCCAACGAGCAGTACTTC. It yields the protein CASSFTGTGANEQYF.

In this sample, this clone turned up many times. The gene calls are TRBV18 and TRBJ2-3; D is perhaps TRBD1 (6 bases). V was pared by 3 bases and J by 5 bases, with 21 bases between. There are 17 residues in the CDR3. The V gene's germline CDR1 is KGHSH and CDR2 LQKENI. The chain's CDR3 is CASSPEPYTGRGDTQYF. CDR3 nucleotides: TGTGCCAGCTCACCCGAGCCGTATACAGGGAGAGGAGATACGCAGTATTTT.

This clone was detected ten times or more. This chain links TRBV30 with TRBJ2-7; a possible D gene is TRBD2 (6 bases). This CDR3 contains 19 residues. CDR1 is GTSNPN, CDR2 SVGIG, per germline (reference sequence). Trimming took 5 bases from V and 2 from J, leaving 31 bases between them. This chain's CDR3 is CAWDYWDFGRPMTAYEQYF. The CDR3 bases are TGTGCCTGGGACTACTGGGACTTCGGGAGACCGATGACAGCCTACGAGCAGTACTTC.

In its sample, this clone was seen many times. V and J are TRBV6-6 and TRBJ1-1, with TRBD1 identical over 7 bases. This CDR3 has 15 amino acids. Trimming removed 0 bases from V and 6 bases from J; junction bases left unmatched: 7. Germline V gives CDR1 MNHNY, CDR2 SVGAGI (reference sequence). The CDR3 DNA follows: TGTGCCAGCAGTTACTCGACAGGGTTGGGGTCTGAAGCTTTCTTT. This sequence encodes CASSYSTGLGSEAFF.